This T cell receptor (beta chain) was identified in a study of blood T cell repertoires in COVID-19. The method was immunoSEQ multiplex PCR; TCRdb's version includes in-frame clones alone and lacks a portion of them. The sample lists about 120,000 clones; about 85% were seen once. The source of this sequence is an elderly woman with acute or convalescent COVID-19. Sample: peripheral blood.

CDR3 loop: CASSSTGIRETQYF. The CDR3 DNA reads TGTGCCAGTAGCTCTACAGGGATTAGGGAGACCCAGTACTTC. This chain links TRBV19 with TRBJ2-5; tentative D call: TRBD1 (6 bases). This CDR3 region has 14 residues. Trimming stripped 6 bases from V and 5 bases from J, with 16 bases between. The germline CDR1 and CDR2 sequences are LNHDA and SQIVND (reference sequence).